This is a list of T cell receptor beta chains from one sample in a study of glioma-infiltrating T cells. MiXCR, run by TCRdb on the multiplex PCR reads, gives a single entry per CDR3 protein. Of about 190,000 distinct CDR3 sequences listed, 25% to 35% were seen once; the top ten hold 20% to 25%. What was sequenced was glioma tissue, nonneoplastic brain tissue, or PBMCs (not recorded which). Receptor source: a human donor with low-grade glioma or glioblastoma, undergoing nonglioma brain surgery, or in good health (not recorded which). The CDR3 runs from the conserved cysteine through the conserved F or W. The order of the fields is D gene, V gene, clone size, J gene, CDR3 protein, CDR3 DNA. The D gene is left open where the match is weak. Clone size is shown for a subset of rows, as once, few, many or a class of expanded clone.

D gene: -; V gene: TRBV3-1; clone size: many; J gene: TRBJ1-5; CDR3 protein: CASSQGFPGDQPQHF; CDR3 DNA: TGTGCCAGCAGCCAAGGCTTCCCAGGGGATCAGCCCCAGCATTTT
D gene: -; V gene: TRBV27; clone size: many; J gene: TRBJ2-1; CDR3 protein: CASSPPGAGRFHEQFF; CDR3 DNA: TGTGCCAGCAGTCCTCCGGGGGCGGGACGCTTTCATGAGCAGTTCTTC
D gene: -; V gene: TRBV2; clone size: many; J gene: TRBJ1-1; CDR3 protein: CASGRENTEAFF; CDR3 DNA: TGTGCCAGCGGAAGGGAGAACACTGAAGCTTTCTTT
D gene: -; V gene: TRBV29-1; clone size: few; J gene: TRBJ2-3; CDR3 protein: CSVELAITDTQYF; CDR3 DNA: TGCAGCGTTGAACTAGCTATTACAGATACGCAGTATTTT
D gene: -; V gene: TRBV29-1; clone size: -; J gene: TRBJ2-5; CDR3 protein: CSVLGDRVLTQYF; CDR3 DNA: TGCAGCGTTCTGGGGGACCGAGTTTTGACCCAGTACTTC
D gene: -; V gene: TRBV4-2; clone size: many; J gene: TRBJ2-1; CDR3 protein: CASQHGSYNEQFF; CDR3 DNA: TGTGCCAGCCAGCATGGATCCTACAATGAGCAGTTCTTC
D gene: TRBD1; V gene: TRBV6-1; clone size: many; J gene: TRBJ1-5; CDR3 protein: CASSPGDREFQPQHF; CDR3 DNA: TGTGCCAGCAGCCCCGGGGACAGGGAGTTCCAGCCCCAGCATTTT
D gene: -; V gene: TRBV20-1; clone size: many; J gene: TRBJ1-2; CDR3 protein: CSARDGRTNYGYTF; CDR3 DNA: TGCAGTGCTAGAGATGGCAGGACCAACTATGGCTACACCTTC
D gene: -; V gene: TRBV7-9; clone size: many; J gene: TRBJ2-7; CDR3 protein: CASSLVAYEQYF; CDR3 DNA: TGTGCCAGCAGCTTAGTTGCTTACGAGCAGTACTTC
D gene: TRBD2; V gene: TRBV27; clone size: -; J gene: TRBJ2-3; CDR3 protein: CASRLAGGNTQYF; CDR3 DNA: TGTGCCAGCAGACTAGCGGGAGGGAATACGCAGTATTTT
D gene: TRBD1; V gene: TRBV24-1; clone size: many; J gene: TRBJ2-1; CDR3 protein: CATSDPGQLHNEQFF; CDR3 DNA: TGTGCCACCAGTGACCCGGGACAGCTCCACAATGAGCAGTTCTTC
D gene: -; V gene: TRBV3-1; clone size: -; J gene: TRBJ2-7; CDR3 protein: CASSRTEAPGHKYYEQYF; CDR3 DNA: TGTGCCAGCAGCCGGACCGAAGCCCCGGGACACAAATACTACGAGCAGTACTTC
D gene: -; V gene: TRBV28; clone size: many; J gene: TRBJ1-3; CDR3 protein: CASSTTWDTSGNTIYF; CDR3 DNA: TGTGCCAGCAGTACTACGTGGGACACCTCTGGAAACACCATATATTTT
D gene: TRBD2; V gene: TRBV7-2; clone size: few; J gene: TRBJ2-3; CDR3 protein: CASSSQLAGAKGGTDTQYF; CDR3 DNA: TGTGCCAGCAGCTCCCAACTAGCGGGGGCTAAGGGGGGCACAGATACGCAGTATTTT
D gene: -; V gene: TRBV27; clone size: many; J gene: TRBJ1-1; CDR3 protein: CASSLSSTVEAFF; CDR3 DNA: TGTGCCAGCAGTTTATCATCGACAGTTGAAGCTTTCTTT
D gene: -; V gene: TRBV4-1; clone size: many; J gene: TRBJ2-1; CDR3 protein: CASSLPYNEQFF; CDR3 DNA: TGCGCCAGCAGCCTACCCTACAATGAGCAGTTCTTC
D gene: -; V gene: TRBV5-1; clone size: many; J gene: TRBJ1-2; CDR3 protein: CASSLGVGNSPYGYTF; CDR3 DNA: TGCGCCAGCAGCTTGGGGGTCGGGAACAGCCCCTATGGCTACACCTTC
D gene: TRBD1; V gene: TRBV20-1; clone size: many; J gene: TRBJ1-4; CDR3 protein: CSARNLRQGAEKLFF; CDR3 DNA: TGCAGTGCTAGAAACCTGCGGCAGGGGGCTGAAAAACTGTTTTTT
D gene: -; V gene: TRBV30; clone size: once; J gene: TRBJ1-1; CDR3 protein: CAWSYGSAEAFF; CDR3 DNA: TGTGCCTGGAGTTACGGGTCGGCTGAAGCTTTCTTT
D gene: TRBD2; V gene: TRBV7-2; clone size: many; J gene: TRBJ2-3; CDR3 protein: CASSLEAAGGGTNTQYF; CDR3 DNA: TGTGCCAGCAGCTTAGAGGCAGCGGGAGGAGGTACAAATACGCAGTATTTT
D gene: -; V gene: TRBV6-5; clone size: -; J gene: TRBJ2-2; CDR3 protein: CASSYPWVTGELFF; CDR3 DNA: TGTGCCAGCAGTTACCCCTGGGTGACCGGGGAGCTGTTTTTT
D gene: -; V gene: TRBV9; clone size: few; J gene: TRBJ2-3; CDR3 protein: CASSVVGTDTQYF; CDR3 DNA: TGTGCCAGCAGCGTCGTGGGCACAGATACGCAGTATTTT
D gene: -; V gene: TRBV5-4; clone size: few; J gene: TRBJ1-6; CDR3 protein: CASSLDRLNSPLHF; CDR3 DNA: TGTGCCAGCAGCTTGGACAGATTGAATTCACCCCTCCACTTT
D gene: -; V gene: TRBV10-3; clone size: many; J gene: TRBJ1-6; CDR3 protein: CAISESPEANNSPLHF; CDR3 DNA: TGTGCCATCAGTGAGTCCCCGGAGGCCAATAATTCACCCCTCCACTTT